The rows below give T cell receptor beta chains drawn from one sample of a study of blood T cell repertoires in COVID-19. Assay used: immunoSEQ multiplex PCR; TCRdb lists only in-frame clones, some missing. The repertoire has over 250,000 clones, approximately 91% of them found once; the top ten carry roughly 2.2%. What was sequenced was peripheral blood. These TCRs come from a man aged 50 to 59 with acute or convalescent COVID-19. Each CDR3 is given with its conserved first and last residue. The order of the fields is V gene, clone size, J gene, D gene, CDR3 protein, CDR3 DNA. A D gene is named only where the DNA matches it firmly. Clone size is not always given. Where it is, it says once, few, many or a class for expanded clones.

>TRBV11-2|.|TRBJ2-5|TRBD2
CASSPWGSGGYQETQYF
TGTGCCAGCAGCCCCTGGGGTAGCGGGGGGTACCAAGAGACCCAGTACTTC
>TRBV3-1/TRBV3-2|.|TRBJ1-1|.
CASSQAINTEAFF
TGTGCCAGCAGCCAAGCCATTAACACTGAAGCTTTCTTT
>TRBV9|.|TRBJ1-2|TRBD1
CASSASGGYGYTF
TGTGCCAGCAGCGCCTCAGGGGGCTATGGCTACACCTTC
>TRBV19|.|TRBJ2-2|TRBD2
CASSTGTSPGELFF
TGTGCCAGTAGTACCGGGACTAGCCCCGGGGAGCTGTTTTTT
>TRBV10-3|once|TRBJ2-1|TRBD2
CAIRNTVAGARIGQFF
TGTGCCATCAGAAACACAGTAGCGGGGGCCCGGATCGGGCAGTTCTTC
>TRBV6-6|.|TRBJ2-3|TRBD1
CASSSRDRAGDTQYF
TGTGCCAGCAGTTCCCGGGACAGGGCAGGGGATACGCAGTATTTT
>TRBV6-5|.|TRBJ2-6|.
CASSWRRDSGANVLTF
TGTGCCAGCAGTTGGAGACGGGACTCTGGGGCCAACGTCCTGACTTTC
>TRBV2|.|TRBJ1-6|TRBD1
CASRPGQGISPLHF
TGTGCCAGCAGGCCGGGACAGGGTATTTCACCCCTCCACTTT
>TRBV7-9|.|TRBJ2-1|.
CASSFLRDLDNEQFF
TGTGCCAGCAGCTTTCTCCGGGACTTAGACAATGAGCAGTTCTTC
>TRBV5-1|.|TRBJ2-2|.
CASSLATTVNTGELFF
TGCGCCAGCAGCTTGGCCACTACTGTAAACACCGGGGAGCTGTTTTTT
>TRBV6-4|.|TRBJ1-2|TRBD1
CASRGIQGASNYGYTF
TGTGCCAGCAGGGGGATACAGGGGGCGTCTAACTATGGCTACACCTTC
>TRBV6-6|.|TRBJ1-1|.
CASSWRGTEAFF
TGTGCCAGCAGTTGGAGGGGCACTGAAGCTTTCTTT
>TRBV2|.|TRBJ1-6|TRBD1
CASSPDRGNSPLHF
TGTGCCAGCAGTCCTGACAGGGGGAATTCACCCCTCCACTTT
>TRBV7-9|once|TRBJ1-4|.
CASTAGNANEKLFF
TGTGCCAGCACCGCGGGGAACGCTAATGAAAAACTGTTTTTT
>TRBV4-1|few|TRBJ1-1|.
CASSQVADTEAFF
TGCGCCAGCAGCCAAGTCGCGGACACTGAAGCTTTCTTT